The next 20 T cell receptor beta chains were all read from a single sample in a study of identical twins. TCRdb redid the calling of the 5' RACE reads with MiXCR, one entry per CDR3 protein. The data show around 670,000 distinct CDR3 sequences, roughly 6.2% seen once. What was sequenced was naive T cells sorted from blood. Receptors originate from a man between 18 and 35 years old in good health.

This clonotype has at least ten counts. For the CDR3, the DNA is TGCGCCAGTGCACCCACATCAATCTCCTACGAGCAGTACGTC. Amino acid sequence: CASAPTSISYEQYV. V usage is TRBV4-1 and J usage is TRBJ2-7; D uncertain. The CDR3 sequence is 14 residues long. The germline V gene has CDR1 MGHRA and CDR2 YSYEKL. Trimming shortened V by 9 bases and J by 0 bases, and 15 bases separated the two germline ends.

This rearrangement joins TRBV12-3 or TRBV12-4 to TRBJ1-2; TRBD1 matches 7 bases. The CDR3 is made up of 13 amino acids. Trimming at V came to 5 bases and at J to 5 bases, leaving 5 bases not matched to a gene. The CDR3 bases are TGTGCCAGCAGTCCACAGACAGGGTATGGCTACACCTTC. Translated: CASSPQTGYGYTF.

This clonotype was counted between two and nine times. The V gene is TRBV29-1, the J gene TRBJ2-7; D is ambiguous. There are 11 residues in the CDR3. CDR1 and CDR2 from the germline V gene are SQVTM and ANQGSEA. V was trimmed by 7 bases and J by 6 bases, leaving 13 bases between them. In DNA, the CDR3 is TGCAGCGGACTTTTTGGGTCCGAGCAGTACTTC. This gives the protein CSGLFGSEQYF.

In its sample, this clonotype was seen many times. The chain combines TRBV6-2 or TRBV6-3 with TRBJ2-1; a possible D gene is TRBD1 (6 bases). This CDR3 comprises 16 residues. The V gene lost 5 bases and the J gene lost 3 bases, with 17 bases spanning the gap. Per the germline V gene, CDR1 is MNHEY and CDR2 is SVGEGT. The CDR3 sequence: CASSAQGKSVYNEQFF. CDR3 coding DNA: TGTGCCAGCAGTGCTCAGGGGAAGAGTGTCTACAATGAGCAGTTCTTC.

This clonotype was counted a few times. The rearrangement links TRBV25-1 to TRBJ2-3, with D possibly TRBD1 on 5 matching bases. The CDR3 spans 12 residues. CDR1 and CDR2 (germline): MGHDK, SYGVNS. Deletions cut 4 bases from V and 4 bases from J, with 6 bases between. This chain's CDR3 is CASSGGADTQYF. The DNA of the CDR3 is TGTGCCAGCAGTGGGGGCGCAGATACGCAGTATTTT.

This clonotype was seen repeatedly, ten times or more. The chain joins TRBV5-6 to TRBJ1-6; 8 nucleotides agree with TRBD1. Germline CDR1 reads SGHDT; CDR2 reads YYEEEE. This CDR3 spans 15 amino acids. J lost 6 bases, V lost 3 bases, and 5 bases had no gene match. The chain's CDR3 is CASSWQGAVNSPLHF. The CDR3 DNA sequence: TGTGCCAGCAGCTGGCAGGGGGCGGTTAATTCACCCCTCCACTTT.

This chain connects TRBV20-1 to TRBJ2-5; tentatively, D is TRBD2 (6 bases). In germline, CDR1 is DFQATT, CDR2 SNEGSKA (reference sequence). With 3 bases removed from V and 2 bases from J, the gap between germline ends came to 22 bases. The CDR3 has 17 residues. The DNA of the CDR3 is TGCAGTGCTAGTACCGGGAGTCGAGGGCCCCCTCAAGAGACCCAGTACTTC. Translated: CSASTGSRGPPQETQYF.

This clonotype was seen only a few times. The chain has TRBV12-3 or TRBV12-4 and TRBJ1-6, with D possibly matching TRBD1 (6 bases). V was cut by 5 bases and J by 12 bases, with 11 bases left in between. The CDR3 extends over 12 amino acids. The CDR3 protein is CASSVEGGPLHF. CDR3 nucleotide sequence: TGTGCCAGCAGTGTTGAGGGGGGACCCCTCCACTTT.

This clonotype occurred many times. CDR3 protein: CASSLNRGTEAFF. The CDR3 region has the DNA TGTGCCAGCAGTTTAAACAGGGGGACTGAAGCTTTCTTT. The gene calls are TRBV12-3 or TRBV12-4 and TRBJ1-1, with TRBD1 matching 8 bases. The CDR3 consists of 13 residues. The V segment lost 2 bases and the J segment 5 bases; nucleotides outside the gene matches: 1.

The table lists this clonotype with many counts. The chain has TRBV4-3 and TRBJ2-1; perhaps TRBD2 as D (6 bases). Trimming removed 2 bases at V and 2 bases at J, with 10 bases between. CDR1 LGHNA and CDR2 YSLEER come from the germline V gene. This CDR3 contains 15 residues. Here the CDR3 reads CASSQRRGAYNEQFF. The CDR3, as DNA: TGCGCCAGCAGCCAAAGGCGCGGGGCCTACAATGAGCAGTTCTTC.

This clonotype was found a few times. The chain joins TRBV21-1 to TRBJ2-1; the tabulated D call, TRBD2, remains unverified against the DNA. TRBV21-1 is marked as a pseudogene. This CDR3 has 18 amino acids. In DNA form, the CDR3 reads TGTGCCAGCAGCAAATCCCAAGATCGGGAGATTTCCTACAATGAGCAGTTCTTC. Encoded protein: CASSKSQDREISYNEQFF.

This clonotype appeared a few times. The rearrangement joins TRBV3-1 to TRBJ2-7, with D hard to call. Germline loops: CDR1 LGHDT, CDR2 YNNKEL (reference sequence). The CDR3 runs 14 residues. V was cut by 4 bases and J by 0 bases, with 10 bases left in between. Here the CDR3 reads CASSLLTASYEQYF. The CDR3 DNA sequence: TGTGCCAGCAGCCTTTTAACCGCCTCCTACGAGCAGTACTTC.

This clonotype has more than one count but fewer than ten. The chain uses TRBV5-4 and TRBJ2-3, with a possible D match to TRBD1 (6 bases). Germline CDR1 SGHNT, CDR2 YYREEE (reference sequence). The CDR3 has 14 residues. Trimming removed 5 bases from V and 4 bases from J, with 14 bases in between. The CDR3 DNA is TGTGCCAGCAGACGCAGGGGAACCCCAGATACGCAGTATTTT. This codes for CASRRRGTPDTQYF.

This clonotype showed up many times. This chain uses TRBV5-1 with TRBJ2-5, with D possibly being TRBD2 (5 bases). V was pared by 0 bases and J by 5 bases, with 11 bases between. CDR3 length: 14 residues. The germline V gene encodes CDR1 SGHRS and CDR2 YFSETQ. The CDR3 DNA follows: TGCGCCAGCAGCTTGGGGGGAGCCTTCGAGACCCAGTACTTC. Residues: CASSLGGAFETQYF.

This clonotype has only a few counts. The rearrangement uses TRBV6-2 or TRBV6-3 and TRBJ1-5; 7 bases match TRBD1. After removal of 2 bases from V and 2 bases from J, the junction contained 12 bases not matched to a gene. CDR1 is MNHEY and CDR2 is SVGEGT in the germline V gene. CDR3 length: 18 amino acids. DNA for the CDR3: TGTGCCAGCAGTTACCGGACAGGAGAGGAATGGGGCAATCAGCCCCAGCATTTT. Protein product: CASSYRTGEEWGNQPQHF.

In this sample, this clonotype turned up many times. This chain joins TRBV20-1 and TRBJ2-3; the match to TRBD2 covers 8 bases. J lost 2 bases, V lost 3 bases, and 7 bases had no gene match. Germline V gives CDR1 DFQATT, CDR2 SNEGSKA (reference sequence). The CDR3 has 15 residues. CDR3 sequence: CSARQLADITDTQYF. CDR3 nucleotide sequence: TGCAGTGCTAGGCAACTAGCGGATATCACAGATACGCAGTATTTT.

In its sample, this clonotype was seen many times. The chain has TRBV29-1 and TRBJ2-1; tentative D call: TRBD2 (5 bases). Germline loops: CDR1 SQVTM, CDR2 ANQGSEA. Trimming shortened V by 4 bases and J by 7 bases, and 11 bases separated the two germline ends. The CDR3 runs to 12 residues. The chain's CDR3 is CSVAAAMNEQFF. Here the CDR3 DNA reads TGCAGCGTTGCAGCGGCAATGAATGAGCAGTTCTTC.

The chain links TRBV29-1 to TRBJ1-1; 11 bases are a match to TRBD1. This CDR3 region has 17 residues. Germline trimming cut 6 bases from V and 0 bases from J; bases unmatched to any gene: 12. CDR1 and CDR2 (germline): SQVTM, ANQGSEA. This CDR3 reads CSVSGTGGYLMNTEAFF. CDR3 DNA: TGCAGCGTCTCCGGGACAGGGGGTTACCTCATGAACACTGAAGCTTTCTTT.

This clonotype was detected many times. The gene calls are TRBV7-9 and TRBJ2-1; the match to TRBD2 covers 7 bases. The V and J ends lost 10 bases and 10 bases, in that order; junction bases with no gene match: 10. This CDR3 is 12 amino acids long. Germline-derived CDR1 and CDR2 are SEHNR and FQNEAQ (reference sequence). The CDR3 DNA reads TGTGCCACTCCCGTTTGGGGACTAGAGCAGTTCTTC. This translates into CATPVWGLEQFF.

This clonotype showed up many times. The V and J genes are TRBV9 and TRBJ1-1; TRBD1 is a possible D gene (5 bases). Trimming took 1 base from V and 2 from J, leaving 15 bases between them. CDR1 and CDR2 (germline): SGDLS, YYNGEE. CDR3 size: 16 residues. The CDR3 spells CASSVSAGRRNTEAFF. CDR3 nucleotide sequence: TGTGCCAGCAGCGTAAGCGCGGGGCGCAGAAACACTGAAGCTTTCTTT.